A single sample gave rise to the 4 T cell receptor beta chains below, sequenced in a study of T cells in Graves' hyperthyroidism and ophthalmopathy. TCR beta CDR3 regions were amplified from RNA transcripts. The HTBI set primed first-round TCR CDR3 RT-PCR. TCRdb re-analysed the multiplex PCR reads in MiXCR, keeping a single row per CDR3 protein. The sample consists of about 400,000 distinct CDR3 sequences, 15% to 19% of them appearing once. The sequencing sample was made of blood. These receptor sequences come from a young woman with Graves' hyperthyroidism that later progressed to Graves' ophthalmopathy.

Remarks on this clonotype: A junction boundary mismatches the germline segment, possibly from a read error. The genes are TRBV30 and TRBJ2-3, with D maybe TRBD2 (6 bases). Per germline, CDR1 GTSNPN and CDR2 SVGIG (reference sequence). This CDR3 region has 11 residues. DNA of the CDR3: TGTGCCGGGAGGAAGGGGGATACGCAGTATTTT. Protein sequence: CAGRKGDTQYF.

In its sample, this clonotype was seen a few times. The chain combines TRBV24-1 with TRBJ2-2, with D perhaps being TRBD1 or TRBD2 (5 bases each). Germline-derived CDR1 and CDR2 are KGHDR and SFDVKD. Trimming cost V 7 bases and J 1 base, with 9 bases left between them. This CDR3 is 14 amino acids long. The CDR3 reads CATRRDGNTGELFF. The CDR3 DNA reads as TGTGCCACCAGACGGGACGGGAACACCGGGGAGCTGTTTTTT.

This clonotype occurred many times. The chain has TRBV12-3 or TRBV12-4 and TRBJ2-4; D is ambiguous. V dropped 1 base and J dropped 11 bases, with 6 bases sitting between them. The CDR3 has 11 residues. In DNA form, the CDR3 reads TGTGCCAGCAGTTTAGGCGAGTTTCAGTACTTC. This encodes CASSLGEFQYF.

V and J are TRBV9 and TRBJ1-3; D gene ambiguous. This CDR3 comprises 16 residues. Looked up from germline, CDR1 is SGDLS and CDR2 is YYNGEE. The V gene lost 0 bases and the J gene lost 4 bases, with 14 bases spanning the gap. CDR3 amino acids: CASSVEPVVSGNTIYF. CDR3 sequence (DNA): TGTGCCAGCAGCGTAGAGCCTGTAGTATCCGGAAACACCATATATTTT.